The 24 T cell receptor beta chains below were found in one sample sequenced in a study of regulatory T cells in long-lasting Graves disease. To make TCR beta libraries, researchers used iRepertoire HTBI primers and Arm-PCR of CDR3 regions. TCRdb re-called the multiplex PCR reads with MiXCR, one entry per CDR3 protein. Here the sample spans about 240,000 distinct CDR3 sequences, around 20% being singletons. The sample's time point: newly diagnosed GD, antithyroid drugs for less than 3 months. With RNA extracted from PBMCs as input, the TCR library was made. Specimen: peripheral blood mononuclear cells (PBMCs), collected at new diagnosis, from a patient treated with antithyroid drugs. The receptor source for this set is a female donor with Graves disease.

In its sample, this clonotype was seen many times. The V gene is TRBV7-2, the J gene TRBJ2-7; D not certain. CDR1 and CDR2 (germline): SGHTA, FQGNSA. CDR3 length equals 11 residues. The V gene lost 4 bases and the J gene lost 6 bases, with 7 bases spanning the gap. CDR3: CASSWMREQYF. The CDR3 DNA reads TGTGCCAGCAGCTGGATGCGCGAGCAGTACTTC.

This clonotype was counted many times. The gene calls are TRBV3-1 and TRBJ1-1; D may be TRBD1 (5 bases). V was clipped by 5 bases and J by 0 bases, with 7 bases between them. The CDR3 sequence is 13 residues long. Germline V CDR1 and CDR2: LGHDT, YNNKEL (reference sequence). The CDR3 sequence is CASSWGLNTEAFF. The CDR3 region has the DNA TGTGCCAGCAGCTGGGGGTTGAACACTGAAGCTTTCTTT.

This chain joins TRBV5-4 and TRBJ1-6, with a tentative D call TRBD1 (5 bases). The germline V gene encodes CDR1 SGHNT and CDR2 YYREEE (reference sequence). The ends were cut back, 3 bases at V and 9 bases at J, with 16 bases in the middle. This CDR3 spans 15 amino acids. The CDR3 sequence is CASSSGGGVGSPLHF. In nucleotides, the CDR3 is TGTGCCAGCAGCTCCGGGGGGGGGGTCGGTTCACCCCTCCACTTT.

This clonotype occurred many times. The chain links TRBV29-1 to TRBJ2-5, with D perhaps matching TRBD2 (5 bases). Germline-derived CDR1 and CDR2 are SQVTM and ANQGSEA. CDR3 length: 13 residues. V was pared by 2 bases and J by 4 bases, with 11 bases between. In nucleotides, the CDR3 is TGCAGCGTTGAACGTCTCGGGATAGAGACCCAGTACTTC. This codes for CSVERLGIETQYF.

The sample holds a few counts of this clonotype. V is TRBV7-2 and J is TRBJ1-5; weak D call: TRBD1 (5 bases). CDR3 length: 14 amino acids. Germline loops: CDR1 SGHTA, CDR2 FQGNSA. Trimming cost V 9 bases and J 4 bases, with 16 bases left between them. Here the CDR3 DNA reads TGTGCCAGTGGGACCGAATCCTATAATCAGCCCCAGCATTTT. It translates to CASGTESYNQPQHF.

The chain employs TRBV7-8 and TRBJ2-3, with 8 bases lining up with TRBD1. CDR1 is SGHVS and CDR2 is FQNEAQ in the germline V gene. The CDR3 length is 15 residues. J lost 0 bases, V lost 4 bases, and 3 bases had no gene match. The CDR3 coding sequence is TGTGCCAGCAGCTCCCGGACAGGGAGCACAGATACGCAGTATTTT. It specifies CASSSRTGSTDTQYF.

Ten or more counts support this clonotype. The chain couples TRBV30 to TRBJ1-2, with D maybe TRBD1 (5 bases). Germline CDR1 is GTSNPN and CDR2 is SVGIG (reference sequence). The CDR3 is made up of 14 amino acids. Trimming pared 3 bases from V and 3 bases from J, leaving 14 bases between. The CDR3, as DNA: TGTGCCTGGAGGCAGGCTTCGGGGGACTATGGCTACACCTTC. Its protein product is CAWRQASGDYGYTF.

This clonotype was seen a few times. V usage is TRBV4-1 and J usage is TRBJ2-7; no definite D call. From germline, CDR1 is MGHRA and CDR2 YSYEKL. The V end lost 0 bases, the J end lost 1 base, and 7 bases lay between the germline ends. This CDR3 contains 14 residues. The CDR3 sequence: CASSQESLSYEQYF. CDR3 DNA: TGCGCCAGCAGCCAAGAATCACTTTCCTACGAGCAGTACTTC.

J is TRBJ2-1 and V is TRBV5-6, with D possibly called TRBD1 or TRBD2 (5 bases each). Trimming cost V 4 bases and J 0 bases, with 17 bases left between them. This CDR3 comprises 17 residues. Germline loops: CDR1 SGHDT, CDR2 YYEEEE. Written as DNA, the CDR3 is TGTGCCAGCAGCAGCACCCTCAGGGAGAGCTCCTACAATGAGCAGTTCTTC. It codes for CASSSTLRESSYNEQFF.

In this sample, this clonotype turned up many times. The chain links TRBV7-2 to TRBJ1-1; tentatively, D is TRBD1 (5 bases). Deletions cut 4 bases from V and 5 bases from J, with 11 bases between. Germline V gene sequence: CDR1 SGHTA, CDR2 FQGNSA. The CDR3 runs 13 residues. The CDR3 here is CASSWRDGTEAFF. CDR3 bases: TGTGCCAGCAGCTGGCGGGACGGTACTGAAGCTTTCTTT.

The CDR3 sequence is CSAGGINQPQHF. DNA for the CDR3: TGCAGCGCGGGGGGGATCAATCAGCCCCAGCATTTT. The rearrangement joins TRBV29-1 to TRBJ1-5; D may be TRBD1 (5 bases). Trimming cost V 7 bases and J 3 bases, with 10 bases left between them. This CDR3 has 12 amino acids. The germline gives CDR1 SQVTM, CDR2 ANQGSEA.

This clonotype has only a few counts. With a much larger clone just one base away, this may be a read error. The chain uses TRBV6-1 and TRBJ2-5; 7 positions agree with TRBD1. Per the germline V gene, CDR1 is MNHNS and CDR2 is SASEGT. J gave up 3 bases and V 5 bases, and 9 bases lay outside the gene matches. The CDR3 is made up of 15 amino acids. CDR3 coding DNA: TGTGCCAGCAGTCCCGCGGACAGGACGGAAGAGACCCAGTACTTC. Translating it yields CASSPADRTEETQYF.

About this clonotype: A read error likely explains this, since a far larger clone differs by one base. This rearrangement joins TRBV12-3 or TRBV12-4 to TRBJ2-1, with D unclear. The J call may be wrong; the DNA end is better matched by TRBJ2-5. The CDR3 length is 13 residues. The CDR3 sequence: CASLSSSERTQYF. The CDR3 DNA reads as TGTGCCAGCCTTAGCTCGTCCGAAAGGACCCAGTACTTC.

This clonotype appeared many times. The chain has TRBV6-1 and TRBJ2-3; D unresolved. Germline CDR1 MNHNS, CDR2 SASEGT. V lost 8 bases, J lost 1 base, and 10 bases lay in between. This CDR3 has 13 residues. The CDR3 here is CASQQVGTDTQYF. The CDR3 region has the DNA TGTGCCAGCCAACAAGTTGGCACAGATACGCAGTATTTT.

In its sample, this clonotype was seen a few times. This chain connects TRBV6-5 to TRBJ2-7, with 8 bases identical to TRBD2. The CDR3 is 15 residues long. Germline V lookup: CDR1 MNHEY, CDR2 SVGAGI. The V and J ends lost 0 bases and 3 bases, in that order; junction bases with no gene match: 4. CDR3 sequence (DNA): TGTGCCAGCAGTTACTCCCGGGAGGGGTACTACGAGCAGTACTTC. As protein: CASSYSREGYYEQYF.

This clonotype was recorded a few times. V and J are TRBV5-6 and TRBJ2-6; possibly TRBD1 for D (5 bases). V was trimmed by 0 bases and J by 0 bases, leaving 13 bases between them. Germline V CDR1 and CDR2: SGHDT, YYEEEE. The CDR3 spans 18 residues. CDR3 sequence reads: CASSLGGGLYSGANVLTF. The CDR3 DNA reads as TGTGCCAGCAGCTTGGGGGGCGGATTATACTCTGGGGCCAACGTCCTGACTTTC.

There are a few counts of this clonotype. This chain uses TRBV19 with TRBJ2-5, with D uncertain. There are 14 residues in the CDR3. Germline assignment: CDR1 LNHDA and CDR2 SQIVND (reference sequence). Trimming stripped 6 bases from V and 2 bases from J, with 13 bases between. The CDR3 bases are TGTGCCAGTAGGTCGGGTAGGGTACAAGAGACCCAGTACTTC. This encodes CASRSGRVQETQYF. Full variable domain (rest looked up from reference TRBV19 and TRBJ2-5): DGGITQSPKYLFRKEGQNVTLSCEQNLNHDAMYWYRQDPGQGLRLIYYSQIVNDFQKGDIAEGYSVSREKKESFPLTVTSAQKNPTAFYLCASRSGRVQETQYFGPGTRLLVL.

The chain links TRBV11-1 to TRBJ2-7, with 7 bases that match TRBD1. Germline V CDR1 and CDR2: SGHAT, FQDESV (reference sequence). The CDR3 sequence is 14 residues long. V was clipped by 5 bases and J by 2 bases; unmatched bases: 6. In DNA form, the CDR3 reads TGTGCCAGCAGCAGACCGGGACAGACCTACGAGCAGTACTTC. Translation: CASSRPGQTYEQYF.

This clonotype was counted many times. V gene TRBV7-9 combines with J gene TRBJ2-7, with 12 bases that match TRBD2. CDR1 and CDR2 (germline): SEHNR, FQNEAQ (reference sequence). With V trimmed by 6 bases and J by 4 bases, 7 bases remained unmatched. There are 15 residues in the CDR3. In DNA form, the CDR3 reads TGTGCCAGCAGGTCGACTAGCGGGAGTAGATACGAGCAGTACTTC. This sequence encodes CASRSTSGSRYEQYF.

This clonotype was recorded many times. The V call is TRBV20-1, the J call TRBJ2-7, with 13 bases fitting TRBD2. Germline CDR1 and CDR2: DFQATT and SNEGSKA (reference sequence). J gave up 4 bases and V 5 bases, and 5 bases lay outside the gene matches. The CDR3 sequence is 14 residues long. The CDR3, as DNA: TGCAGTGCTGTAAGACTAGCGGGAGGATACGAGCAGTACTTC. Translating it yields CSAVRLAGGYEQYF.

The chain couples TRBV6-1 to TRBJ2-7, with 10 bases identical to TRBD1. CDR3 length: 12 residues. V shed 9 bases and J 4 bases; nucleotides not matched to a gene: 3. CDR1 MNHNS and CDR2 SASEGT come from the germline V gene. CDR3 sequence: CASGQGDYEQYF. The DNA of the CDR3 is TGTGCCAGTGGACAGGGGGATTACGAGCAGTACTTC.

The chain links TRBV19 to TRBJ1-6; D not certain. Germline V CDR1 and CDR2: LNHDA, SQIVND (reference sequence). CDR3 length: 17 residues. Trimming took 2 bases from V and 2 from J, leaving 13 bases between them. The CDR3 DNA reads as TGTGCCAGTAGTATAACGCCGATTTGGACCTATAATTCACCCCTCCACTTT. This sequence encodes CASSITPIWTYNSPLHF.

V gene TRBV7-2 combines with J gene TRBJ2-5, with 7 bases identical to TRBD2. This CDR3 comprises 17 residues. Germline lookup yields CDR1 SGHTA and CDR2 FQGNSA. With 6 bases clipped from V and 9 bases from J, the junction kept 22 bases outside the gene matches. The DNA for the CDR3 is TGTGCCAGCAGTTCAAGAGGAGGGGAGGGTCCCCTCAGAGCCCAGTACTTC. Protein sequence: CASSSRGGEGPLRAQYF.

This clonotype appeared many times. A junction end diverges from the germline sequence, so it may reflect a read error. The rearrangement joins TRBV5-1 to TRBJ2-7; D is perhaps TRBD2 (5 bases). The CDR3 sequence is 13 residues long. Germline CDR1 SGHRS, CDR2 YFSETQ. The CDR3 DNA follows: TGTGCCAGCAGCTTGGATCGGGGTGGGGAGCAGTACTTC. This gives the protein CASSLDRGGEQYF.